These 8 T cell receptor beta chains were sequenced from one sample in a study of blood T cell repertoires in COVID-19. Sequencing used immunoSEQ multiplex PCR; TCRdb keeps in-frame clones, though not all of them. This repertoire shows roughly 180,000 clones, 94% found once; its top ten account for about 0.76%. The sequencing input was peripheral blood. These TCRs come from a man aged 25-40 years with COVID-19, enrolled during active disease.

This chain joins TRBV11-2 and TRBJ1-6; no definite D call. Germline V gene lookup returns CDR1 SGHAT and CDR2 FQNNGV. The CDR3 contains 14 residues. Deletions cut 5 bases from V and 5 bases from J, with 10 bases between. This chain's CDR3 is CASSVVGNNSPLHF. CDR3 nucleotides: TGTGCCAGCAGCGTAGTGGGCAATAATTCACCCCTCCACTTT.

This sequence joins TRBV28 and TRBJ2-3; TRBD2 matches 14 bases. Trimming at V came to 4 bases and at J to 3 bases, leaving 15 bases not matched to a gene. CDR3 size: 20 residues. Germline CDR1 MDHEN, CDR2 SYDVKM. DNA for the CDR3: TGTGCCAGCAGTTCTCAACCCGGACTAGCGGGGGGCACAGGAACAGATACGCAGTATTTT. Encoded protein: CASSSQPGLAGGTGTDTQYF.

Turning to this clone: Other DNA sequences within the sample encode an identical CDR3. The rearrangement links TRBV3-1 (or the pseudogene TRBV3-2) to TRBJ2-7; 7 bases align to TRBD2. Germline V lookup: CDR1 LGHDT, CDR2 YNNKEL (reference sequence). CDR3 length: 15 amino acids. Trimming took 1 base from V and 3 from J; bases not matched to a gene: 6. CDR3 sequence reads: CASSQGVAGGYEQYF. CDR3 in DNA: TGTGCCAGCAGCCAAGGTGTAGCGGGTGGCTACGAGCAGTACTTC.

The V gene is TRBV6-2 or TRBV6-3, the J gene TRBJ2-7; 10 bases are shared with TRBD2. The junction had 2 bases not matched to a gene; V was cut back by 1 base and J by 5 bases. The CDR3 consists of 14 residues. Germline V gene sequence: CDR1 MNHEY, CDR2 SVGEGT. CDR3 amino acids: CASSYLLAGDEQYF. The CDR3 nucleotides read TGTGCCAGCAGTTACTTGCTAGCGGGGGACGAGCAGTACTTC.

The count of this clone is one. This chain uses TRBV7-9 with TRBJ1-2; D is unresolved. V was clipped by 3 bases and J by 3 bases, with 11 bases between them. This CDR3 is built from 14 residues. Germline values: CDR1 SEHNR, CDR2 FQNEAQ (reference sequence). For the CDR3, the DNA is TGTGCCAGCAGCTTTTCCCTCATAGACTATGGCTACACCTTC. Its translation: CASSFSLIDYGYTF.

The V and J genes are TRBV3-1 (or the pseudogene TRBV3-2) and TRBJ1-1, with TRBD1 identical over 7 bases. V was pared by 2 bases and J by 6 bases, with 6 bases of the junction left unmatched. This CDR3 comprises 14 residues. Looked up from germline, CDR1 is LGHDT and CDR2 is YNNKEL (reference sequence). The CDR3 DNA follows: TGTGCCAGCAGCCAATCCGGGACAGTTCCTGAAGCTTTCTTT. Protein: CASSQSGTVPEAFF.

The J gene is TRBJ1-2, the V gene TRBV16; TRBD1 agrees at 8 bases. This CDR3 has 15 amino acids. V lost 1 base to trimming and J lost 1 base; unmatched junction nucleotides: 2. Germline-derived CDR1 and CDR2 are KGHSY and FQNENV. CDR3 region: CASSQFGQGNYGYTF. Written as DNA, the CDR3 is TGTGCCAGCAGCCAATTCGGACAGGGTAACTATGGCTACACCTTC.

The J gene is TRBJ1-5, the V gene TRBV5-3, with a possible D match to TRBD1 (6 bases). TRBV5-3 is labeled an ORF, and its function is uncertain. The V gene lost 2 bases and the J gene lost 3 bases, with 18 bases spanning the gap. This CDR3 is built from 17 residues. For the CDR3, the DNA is TGTGCCAGAAGCTTAAAACCCCAGGGGATTTTCAATCAGCCCCAGCATTTT. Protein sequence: CARSLKPQGIFNQPQHF.